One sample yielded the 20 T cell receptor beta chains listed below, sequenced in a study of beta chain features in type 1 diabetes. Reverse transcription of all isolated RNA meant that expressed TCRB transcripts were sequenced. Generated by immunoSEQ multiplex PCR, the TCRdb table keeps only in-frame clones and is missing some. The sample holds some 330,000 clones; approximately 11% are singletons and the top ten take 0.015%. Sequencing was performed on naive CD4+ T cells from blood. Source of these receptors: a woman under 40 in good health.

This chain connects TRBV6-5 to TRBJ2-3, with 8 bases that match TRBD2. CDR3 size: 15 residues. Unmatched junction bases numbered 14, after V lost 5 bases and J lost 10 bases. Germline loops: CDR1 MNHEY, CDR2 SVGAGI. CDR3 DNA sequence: TGTGCCAGCAGTCCACAGGAGCGGGAGCTTACGGCGCAGTATTTT. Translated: CASSPQERELTAQYF.

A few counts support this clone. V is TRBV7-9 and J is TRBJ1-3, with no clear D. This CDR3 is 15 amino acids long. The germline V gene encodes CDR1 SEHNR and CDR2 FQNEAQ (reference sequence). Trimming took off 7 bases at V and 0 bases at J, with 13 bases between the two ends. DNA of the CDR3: TGTGCCAGCAAACAATCAGGAGGCTCTGGAAACACCATATATTTT. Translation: CASKQSGGSGNTIYF.

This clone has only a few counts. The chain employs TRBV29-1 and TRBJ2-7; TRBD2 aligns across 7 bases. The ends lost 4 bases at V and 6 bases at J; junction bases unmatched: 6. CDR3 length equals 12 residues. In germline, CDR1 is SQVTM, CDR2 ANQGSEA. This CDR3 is CSVAREVGEQYF. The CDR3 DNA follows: TGCAGCGTTGCTCGGGAGGTCGGCGAGCAGTACTTC.

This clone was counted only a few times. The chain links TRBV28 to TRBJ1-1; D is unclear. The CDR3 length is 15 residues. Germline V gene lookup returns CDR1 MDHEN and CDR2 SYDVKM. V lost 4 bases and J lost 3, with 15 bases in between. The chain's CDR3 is CASSSVGREYTEAFF. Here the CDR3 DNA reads TGTGCCAGCAGTTCGGTGGGCAGAGAATACACTGAAGCTTTCTTT.

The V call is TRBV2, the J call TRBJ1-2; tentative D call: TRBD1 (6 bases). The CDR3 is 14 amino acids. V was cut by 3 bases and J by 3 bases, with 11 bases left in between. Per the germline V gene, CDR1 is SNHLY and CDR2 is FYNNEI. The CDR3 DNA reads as TGTGCCAGCAGTGACAGGGGAAAGGACTATGGCTACACCTTC. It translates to CASSDRGKDYGYTF.

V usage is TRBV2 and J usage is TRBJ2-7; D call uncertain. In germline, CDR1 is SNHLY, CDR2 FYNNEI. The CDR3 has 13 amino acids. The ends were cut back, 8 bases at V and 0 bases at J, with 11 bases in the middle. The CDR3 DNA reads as TGTGCCAGCCATACGGGTTACTCCTACGAGCAGTACTTC. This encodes CASHTGYSYEQYF. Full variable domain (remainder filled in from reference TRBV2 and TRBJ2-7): EPEVTQTPSHQVTQMGQEVILRCVPISNHLYFYWYRQILGQKVEFLVSFYNNEISEKSEIFDDQFSVERPDGSNFTLKIRSTKLEDSAMYFCASHTGYSYEQYFGPGTRLTVT.

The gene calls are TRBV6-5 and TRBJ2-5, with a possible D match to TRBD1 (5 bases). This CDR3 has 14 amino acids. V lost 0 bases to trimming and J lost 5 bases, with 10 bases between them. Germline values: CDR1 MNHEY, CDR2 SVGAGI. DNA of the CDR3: TGTGCCAGCAGTTACTCGCAAGGGGTCGAGACCCAGTACTTC. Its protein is CASSYSQGVETQYF.

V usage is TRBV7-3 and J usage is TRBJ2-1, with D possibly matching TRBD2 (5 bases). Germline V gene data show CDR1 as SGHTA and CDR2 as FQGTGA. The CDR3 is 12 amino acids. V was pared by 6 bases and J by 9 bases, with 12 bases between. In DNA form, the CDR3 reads TGTGCCAGCAGTCCCTATCGGGGTGAGCAGTTCTTC. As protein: CASSPYRGEQFF.

For the CDR3, the DNA is TGTGCCAGCTCAGCCTCTAGCGGGAGGTACGAGCAGTACTTC. Translated: CASSASSGRYEQYF. The chain combines TRBV18 with TRBJ2-7; 11 bases agree with TRBD2. Germline V gene data show CDR1 as KGHSH and CDR2 as LQKENI. The CDR3 loop spans 14 amino acids. Trimming removed 5 bases from V and 4 bases from J; junction bases left unmatched: 4.

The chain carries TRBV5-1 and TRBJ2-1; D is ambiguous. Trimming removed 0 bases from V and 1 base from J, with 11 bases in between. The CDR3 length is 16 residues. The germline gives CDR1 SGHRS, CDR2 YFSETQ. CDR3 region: CASSLVSGQSYNEQFF. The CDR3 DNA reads TGCGCCAGCAGCTTGGTATCTGGGCAATCCTACAATGAGCAGTTCTTC. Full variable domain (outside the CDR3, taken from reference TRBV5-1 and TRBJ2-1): KAGVTQTPRYLIKTRGQQVTLSCSPISGHRSVSWYQQTPGQGLQFLFEYFSETQRNKGNFPGRFSGRQFSNSRSEMNVSTLELGDSALYLCASSLVSGQSYNEQFFGPGTRLTVL.

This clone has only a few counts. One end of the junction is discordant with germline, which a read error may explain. CDR3 DNA sequence: TGTGCCAGCAGCTTAACATTGACTAGCGGGCTCCTCTTC. As protein: CASSLTLTSGLLF. The rearrangement links TRBV7-3 to TRBJ2-1, with 10 bases identical to TRBD2. The CDR3 length is 13 residues. Germline V CDR1 and CDR2: SGHTA, FQGTGA.

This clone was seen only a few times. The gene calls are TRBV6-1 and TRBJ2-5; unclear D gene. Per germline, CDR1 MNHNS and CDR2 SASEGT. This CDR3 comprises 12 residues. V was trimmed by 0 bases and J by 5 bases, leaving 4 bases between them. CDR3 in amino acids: CASSEASETQYF. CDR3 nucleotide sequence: TGTGCCAGCAGTGAAGCCTCGGAGACCCAGTACTTC.

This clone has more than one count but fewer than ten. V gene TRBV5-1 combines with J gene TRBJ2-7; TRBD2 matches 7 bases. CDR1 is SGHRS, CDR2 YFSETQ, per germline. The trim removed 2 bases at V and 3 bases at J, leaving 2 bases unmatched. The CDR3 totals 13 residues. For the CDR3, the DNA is TGCGCCAGCAGCTTCCCGGGGGGCTACGAGCAGTACTTC. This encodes CASSFPGGYEQYF.

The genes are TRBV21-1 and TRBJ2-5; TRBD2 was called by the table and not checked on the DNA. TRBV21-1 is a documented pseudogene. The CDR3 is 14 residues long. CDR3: CASRSTSGQETQYF. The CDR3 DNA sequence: TGTGCCAGCAGGTCCACTAGCGGTCAAGAGACCCAGTACTTC.

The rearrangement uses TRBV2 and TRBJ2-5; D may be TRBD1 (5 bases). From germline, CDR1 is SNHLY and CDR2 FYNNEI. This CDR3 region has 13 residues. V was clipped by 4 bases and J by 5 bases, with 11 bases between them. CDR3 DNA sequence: TGTGCCAGCAGTGGGAACAGGTTGGAGACCCAGTACTTC. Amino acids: CASSGNRLETQYF.

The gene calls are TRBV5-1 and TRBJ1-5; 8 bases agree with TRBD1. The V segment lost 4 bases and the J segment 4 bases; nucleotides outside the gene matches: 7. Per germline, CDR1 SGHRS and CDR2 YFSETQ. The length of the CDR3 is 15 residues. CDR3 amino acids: CASSPSGTGNQPQHF. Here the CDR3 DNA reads TGCGCCAGCAGCCCGTCCGGGACAGGTAATCAGCCCCAGCATTTT.

The CDR3 sequence: CAWSQRGSSTDTQYF. The DNA of the CDR3 is TGTGCCTGGAGTCAGCGGGGGTCTAGCACAGATACGCAGTATTTT. The V call is TRBV30, the J call TRBJ2-3, with 8 bases lining up with TRBD2. The length of the CDR3 is 15 residues. Germline CDR1 GTSNPN, CDR2 SVGIG (reference sequence). Trimming took 2 bases from V and 0 from J; bases not matched to a gene: 4.

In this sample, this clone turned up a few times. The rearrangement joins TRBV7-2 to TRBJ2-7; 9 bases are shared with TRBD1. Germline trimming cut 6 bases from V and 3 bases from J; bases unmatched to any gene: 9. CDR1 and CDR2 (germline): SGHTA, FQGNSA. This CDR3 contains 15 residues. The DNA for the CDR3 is TGTGCCAGCAGGCGACCGGGACAGGGTTACTACGAGCAGTACTTC. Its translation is CASRRPGQGYYEQYF.

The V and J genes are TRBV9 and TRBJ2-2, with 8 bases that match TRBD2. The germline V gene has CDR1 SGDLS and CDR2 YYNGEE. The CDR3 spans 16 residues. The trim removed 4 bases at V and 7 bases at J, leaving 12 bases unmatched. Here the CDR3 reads CASSRGGREPGGELFF. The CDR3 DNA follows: TGTGCCAGCAGCCGCGGGGGGCGGGAGCCAGGCGGGGAGCTGTTTTTT. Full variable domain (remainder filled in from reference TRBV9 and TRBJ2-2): DSGVTQTPKHLITATGQRVTLRCSPRSGDLSVYWYQQSLDQGLQFLIQYYNGEERAKGNILERFSAQQFPDLHSELNLSSLELGDSALYFCASSRGGREPGGELFFGEGSRLTVL.

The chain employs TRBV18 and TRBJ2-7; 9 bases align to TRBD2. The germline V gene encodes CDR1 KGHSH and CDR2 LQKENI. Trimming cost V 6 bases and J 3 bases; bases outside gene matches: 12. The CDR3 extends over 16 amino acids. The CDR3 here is CASSQAGAGGNYEQYF. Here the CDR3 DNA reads TGTGCCAGCTCCCAGGCCGGGGCGGGAGGGAACTACGAGCAGTACTTC.